This TCR beta chain was captured in a study of metastatic and nonmetastatic thyroid tumors. Study in general: From malignant and benign thyroid patients, repertoires in blood and in tumor or nodule tissue were compared.

In the original processing: The study built a papillary thyroid cancer distant-metastasis classifier from CDR3 differences across clinicopathological groups. MiXCR reprocessed the PCR reads for TCRdb. What appears here as the V and J calls and clone size reflects TCRdb's work, not the paper's. The table lists about 69,000 clones, 14% of them singletons. This clone was counted ten times or more. Thyroid surgery took place with no prior treatment in any patient. Losses at the gene ends were 3 bases for V and 4 bases for J; bases not matched to a gene: 8. Germline V CDR1 and CDR2: DFQATT, SNEGSKA (reference sequence). The CDR3 spans 14 residues.

The sample taken for sequencing was blood. This clonotype was sampled from a male donor with papillary thyroid cancer or a benign thyroid nodule (not recorded which). Some clones in this sample may be carry-over from other donors' samples. The chain joins TRBV20-1 to TRBJ2-5; TRBD1 aligns across 7 bases. The CDR3 region is CSARPDREGETQYF. The CDR3 DNA sequence: TGCAGTGCTAGGCCCGACAGGGAAGGAGAGACCCAGTACTTC.